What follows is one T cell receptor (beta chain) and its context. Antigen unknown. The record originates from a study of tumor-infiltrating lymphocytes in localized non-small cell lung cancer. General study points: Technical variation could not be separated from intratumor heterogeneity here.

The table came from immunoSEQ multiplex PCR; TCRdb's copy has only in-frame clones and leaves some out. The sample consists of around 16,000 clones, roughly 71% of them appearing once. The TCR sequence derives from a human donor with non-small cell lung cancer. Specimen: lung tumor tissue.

The DNA for the CDR3 is TGCAGTGCAAGGACAGGTCCTGAAGCTTTCTTT. As protein: CSARTGPEAFF. V is TRBV20-1 and J is TRBJ1-1, with TRBD1 matching over 7 bases. V was clipped by 6 bases and J by 6 bases; unmatched bases: 4. The germline V gene encodes CDR1 DFQATT and CDR2 SNEGSKA (reference sequence). The CDR3 runs 11 residues.